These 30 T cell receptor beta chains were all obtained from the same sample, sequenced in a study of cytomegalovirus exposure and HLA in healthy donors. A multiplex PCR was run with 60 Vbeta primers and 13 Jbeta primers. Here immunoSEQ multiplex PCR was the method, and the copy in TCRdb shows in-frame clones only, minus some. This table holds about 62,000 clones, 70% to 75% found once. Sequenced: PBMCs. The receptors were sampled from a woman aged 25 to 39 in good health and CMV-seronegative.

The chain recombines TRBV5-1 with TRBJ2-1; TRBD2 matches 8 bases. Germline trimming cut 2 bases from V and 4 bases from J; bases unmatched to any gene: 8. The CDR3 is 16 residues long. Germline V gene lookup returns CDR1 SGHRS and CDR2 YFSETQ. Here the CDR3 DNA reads TGCGCCAGCAGCTTTACCACCGGGACTAGGTACAATGAGCAGTTCTTC. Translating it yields CASSFTTGTRYNEQFF.

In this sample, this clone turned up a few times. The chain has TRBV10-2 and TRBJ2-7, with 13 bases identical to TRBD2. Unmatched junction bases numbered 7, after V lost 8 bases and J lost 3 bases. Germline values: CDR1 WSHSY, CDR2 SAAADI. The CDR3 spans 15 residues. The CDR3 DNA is TGCGCCAGCGCCGAGGGGACTAGCGGGAACTACGAGCAGTACTTC. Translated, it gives CASAEGTSGNYEQYF.

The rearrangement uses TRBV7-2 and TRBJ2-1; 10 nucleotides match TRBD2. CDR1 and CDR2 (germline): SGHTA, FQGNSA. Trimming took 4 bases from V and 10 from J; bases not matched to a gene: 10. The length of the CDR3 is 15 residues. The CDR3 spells CASSYGLAETQEQFF. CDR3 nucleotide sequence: TGTGCCAGCAGCTACGGACTAGCGGAAACACAGGAGCAGTTCTTC.

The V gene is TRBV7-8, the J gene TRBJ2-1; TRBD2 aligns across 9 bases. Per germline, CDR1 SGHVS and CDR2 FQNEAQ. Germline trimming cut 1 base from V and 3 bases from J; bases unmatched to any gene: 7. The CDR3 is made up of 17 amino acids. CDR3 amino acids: CASSLEASGIFYNEQFF. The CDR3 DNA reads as TGTGCCAGCAGCTTAGAGGCTAGCGGGATTTTCTACAATGAGCAGTTCTTC.

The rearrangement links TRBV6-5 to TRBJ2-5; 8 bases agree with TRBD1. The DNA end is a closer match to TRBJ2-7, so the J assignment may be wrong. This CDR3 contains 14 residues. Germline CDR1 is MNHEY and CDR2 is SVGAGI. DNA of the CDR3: TGTGCCAGCAGGGATACAGGGGGTGCCTACGAGCAGTACTTC. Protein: CASRDTGGAYEQYF.

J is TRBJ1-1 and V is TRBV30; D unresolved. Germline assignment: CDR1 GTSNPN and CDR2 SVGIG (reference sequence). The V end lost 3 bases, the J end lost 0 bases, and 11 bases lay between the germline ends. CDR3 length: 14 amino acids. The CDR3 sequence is CAWRVRGMNTEAFF. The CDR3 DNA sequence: TGTGCCTGGAGGGTGAGAGGGATGAACACTGAAGCTTTCTTT.

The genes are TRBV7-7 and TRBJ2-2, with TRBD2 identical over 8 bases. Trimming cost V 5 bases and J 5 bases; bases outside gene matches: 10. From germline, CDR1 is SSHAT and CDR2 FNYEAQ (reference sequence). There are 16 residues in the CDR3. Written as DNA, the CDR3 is TGTGCCAGCAGCCCTCCGGGGGGGCGCGGGACCGGGGAGCTGTTTTTT. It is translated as CASSPPGGRGTGELFF.

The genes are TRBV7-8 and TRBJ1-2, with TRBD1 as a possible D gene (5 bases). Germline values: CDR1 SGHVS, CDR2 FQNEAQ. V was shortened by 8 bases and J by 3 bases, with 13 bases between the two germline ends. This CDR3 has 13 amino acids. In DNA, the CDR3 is TGTGCCAGCGGCCTGGGCAGGGACTATGGCTACACCTTC. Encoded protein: CASGLGRDYGYTF.

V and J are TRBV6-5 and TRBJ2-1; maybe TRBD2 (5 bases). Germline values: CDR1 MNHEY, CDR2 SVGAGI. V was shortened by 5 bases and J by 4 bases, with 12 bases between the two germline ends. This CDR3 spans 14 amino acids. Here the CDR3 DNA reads TGTGCCAGCAGTCCGCCGGGGTTTTACAATGAGCAGTTCTTC. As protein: CASSPPGFYNEQFF.

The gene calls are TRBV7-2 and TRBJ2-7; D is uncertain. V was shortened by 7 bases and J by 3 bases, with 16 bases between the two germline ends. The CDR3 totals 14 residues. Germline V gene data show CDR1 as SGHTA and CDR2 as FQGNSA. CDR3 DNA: TGTGCCAGCACCTGGTCCGCGCAGGACTACGAGCAGTACGTC. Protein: CASTWSAQDYEQYV.

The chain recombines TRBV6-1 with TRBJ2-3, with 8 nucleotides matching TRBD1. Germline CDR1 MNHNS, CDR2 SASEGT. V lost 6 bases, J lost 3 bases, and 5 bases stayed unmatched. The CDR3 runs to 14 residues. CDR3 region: CASRLQGVTDTQYF. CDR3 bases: TGTGCCAGCAGGCTACAGGGGGTAACAGATACGCAGTATTTT.

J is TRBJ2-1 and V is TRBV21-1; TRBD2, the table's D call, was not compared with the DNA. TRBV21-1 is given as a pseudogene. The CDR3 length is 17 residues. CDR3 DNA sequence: TGTGCCAGCAACAAAGAGCAGACTAGCGGACTCAACAATGAGCAGTTCTTC. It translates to CASNKEQTSGLNNEQFF.

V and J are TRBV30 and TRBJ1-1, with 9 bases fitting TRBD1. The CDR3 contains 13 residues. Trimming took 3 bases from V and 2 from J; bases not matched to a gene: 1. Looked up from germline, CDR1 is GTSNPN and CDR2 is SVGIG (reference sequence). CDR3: CAWRGQGNTEAFF. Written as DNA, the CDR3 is TGTGCCTGGAGGGGACAGGGAAACACTGAAGCTTTCTTT. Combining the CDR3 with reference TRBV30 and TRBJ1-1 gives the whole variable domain SQTIHQWPATLVQPVGSPLSLECTVEGTSNPNLYWYRQAAGRGLQLLFYSVGIGQISSEVPQNLSASRPQDRQFILSSKKLLLSDSGFYLCAWRGQGNTEAFFGQGTRLTVV.

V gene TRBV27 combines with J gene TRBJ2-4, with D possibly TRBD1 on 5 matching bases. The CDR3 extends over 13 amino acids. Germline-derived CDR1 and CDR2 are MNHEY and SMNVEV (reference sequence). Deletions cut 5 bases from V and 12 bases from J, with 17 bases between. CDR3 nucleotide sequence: TGTGCCAGCAGTCCGGGCCAATGGGGCGGTCAGTACTTC. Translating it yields CASSPGQWGGQYF.

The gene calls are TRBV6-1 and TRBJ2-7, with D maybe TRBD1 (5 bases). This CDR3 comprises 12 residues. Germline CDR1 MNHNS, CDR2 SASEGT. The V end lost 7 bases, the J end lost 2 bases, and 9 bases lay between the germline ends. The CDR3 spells CASMQGTYEQYF. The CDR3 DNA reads TGTGCCAGCATGCAGGGAACCTACGAGCAGTACTTC.

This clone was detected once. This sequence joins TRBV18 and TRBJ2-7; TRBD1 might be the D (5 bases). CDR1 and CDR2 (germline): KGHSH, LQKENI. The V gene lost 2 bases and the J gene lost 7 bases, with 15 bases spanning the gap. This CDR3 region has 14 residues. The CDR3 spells CASSPSGRASEQYV. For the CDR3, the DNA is TGTGCCAGCTCACCATCTGGCAGGGCCTCTGAGCAGTACGTC.

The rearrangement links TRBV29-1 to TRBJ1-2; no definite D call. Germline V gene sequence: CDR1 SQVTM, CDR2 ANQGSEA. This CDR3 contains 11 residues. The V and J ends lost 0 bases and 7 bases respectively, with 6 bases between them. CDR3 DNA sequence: TGCAGCGTTGAAGAAAGCGGTGGCTACACCTTC. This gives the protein CSVEESGGYTF.

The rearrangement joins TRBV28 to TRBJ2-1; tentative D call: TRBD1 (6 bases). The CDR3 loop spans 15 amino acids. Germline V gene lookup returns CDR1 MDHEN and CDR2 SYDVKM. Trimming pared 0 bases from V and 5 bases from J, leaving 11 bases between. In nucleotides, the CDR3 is TGTGCCAGCAGTTTATGGGGGACACTCCACAATGAGCAGTTCTTC. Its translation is CASSLWGTLHNEQFF.

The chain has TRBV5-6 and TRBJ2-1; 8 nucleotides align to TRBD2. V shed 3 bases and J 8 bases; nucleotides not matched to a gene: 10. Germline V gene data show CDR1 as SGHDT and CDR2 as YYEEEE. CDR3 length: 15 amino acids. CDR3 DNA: TGTGCCAGCAGCTCGTGGACCGGGAGGGAGGATGAGCAGTTCTTC. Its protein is CASSSWTGREDEQFF.

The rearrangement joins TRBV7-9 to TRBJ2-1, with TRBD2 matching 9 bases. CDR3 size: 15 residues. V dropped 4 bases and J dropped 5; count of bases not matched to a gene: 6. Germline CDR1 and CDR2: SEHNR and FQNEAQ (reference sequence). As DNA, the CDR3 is TGTGCCAGCAGCTCCCCGGGACTAGCCGACAATGAGCAGTTCTTC. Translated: CASSSPGLADNEQFF. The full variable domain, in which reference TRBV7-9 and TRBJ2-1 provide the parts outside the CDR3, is DTGVSQNPRHKITKRGQNVTFRCDPISEHNRLYWYRQTLGQGPEFLTYFQNEAQLEKSRLLSDRFSAERPKGSFSTLEIQRTEQGDSAMYLCASSSPGLADNEQFFGPGTRLTVL.

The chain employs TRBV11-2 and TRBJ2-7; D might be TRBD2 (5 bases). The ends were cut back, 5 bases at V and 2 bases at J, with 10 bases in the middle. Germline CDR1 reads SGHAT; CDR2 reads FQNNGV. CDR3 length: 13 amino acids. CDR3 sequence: CASSMASPYEQYF. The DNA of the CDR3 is TGTGCCAGCAGCATGGCTAGCCCCTACGAGCAGTACTTC.

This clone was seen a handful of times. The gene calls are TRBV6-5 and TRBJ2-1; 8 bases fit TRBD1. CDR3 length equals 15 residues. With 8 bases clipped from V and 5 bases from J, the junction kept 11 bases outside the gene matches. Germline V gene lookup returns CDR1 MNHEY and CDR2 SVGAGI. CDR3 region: CASRKRDRINNEQFF. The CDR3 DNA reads TGTGCCAGCCGTAAAAGGGACAGGATCAACAATGAGCAGTTCTTC.

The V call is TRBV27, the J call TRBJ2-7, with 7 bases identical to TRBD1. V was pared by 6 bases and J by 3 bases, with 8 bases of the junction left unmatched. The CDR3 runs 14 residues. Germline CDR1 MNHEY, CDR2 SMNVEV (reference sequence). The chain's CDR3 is CASRLQGQSYEQYV. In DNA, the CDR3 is TGTGCCAGCAGGCTACAGGGGCAAAGCTACGAGCAGTACGTC.

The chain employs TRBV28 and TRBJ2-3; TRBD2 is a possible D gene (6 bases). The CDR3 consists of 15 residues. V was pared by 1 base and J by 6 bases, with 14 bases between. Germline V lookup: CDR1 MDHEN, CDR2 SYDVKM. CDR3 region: CASSLSGVPVDTQYF. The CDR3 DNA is TGTGCCAGCAGTTTATCGGGGGTACCAGTGGATACGCAGTATTTT.

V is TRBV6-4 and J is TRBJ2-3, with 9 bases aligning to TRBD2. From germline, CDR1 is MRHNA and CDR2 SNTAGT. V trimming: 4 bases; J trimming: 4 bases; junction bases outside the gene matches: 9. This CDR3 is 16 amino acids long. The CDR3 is CASSATSGRGADTQYF. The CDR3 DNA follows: TGTGCCAGCAGTGCGACTAGCGGCCGTGGAGCAGATACGCAGTATTTT.

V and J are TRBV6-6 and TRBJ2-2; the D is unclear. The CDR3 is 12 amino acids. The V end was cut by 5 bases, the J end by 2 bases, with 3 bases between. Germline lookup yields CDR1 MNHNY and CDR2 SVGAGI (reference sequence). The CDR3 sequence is CASSQNTGELFF. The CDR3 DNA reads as TGTGCCAGCAGTCAAAACACCGGGGAGCTGTTTTTT.

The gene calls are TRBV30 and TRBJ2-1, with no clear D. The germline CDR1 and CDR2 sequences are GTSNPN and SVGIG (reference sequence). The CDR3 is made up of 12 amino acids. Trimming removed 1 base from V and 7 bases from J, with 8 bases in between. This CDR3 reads CAWSGMENEQFF. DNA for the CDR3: TGTGCCTGGAGTGGAATGGAGAATGAGCAGTTCTTC. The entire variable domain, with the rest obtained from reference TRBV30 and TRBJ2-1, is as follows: SQTIHQWPATLVQPVGSPLSLECTVEGTSNPNLYWYRQAAGRGLQLLFYSVGIGQISSEVPQNLSASRPQDRQFILSSKKLLLSDSGFYLCAWSGMENEQFFGPGTRLTVL.

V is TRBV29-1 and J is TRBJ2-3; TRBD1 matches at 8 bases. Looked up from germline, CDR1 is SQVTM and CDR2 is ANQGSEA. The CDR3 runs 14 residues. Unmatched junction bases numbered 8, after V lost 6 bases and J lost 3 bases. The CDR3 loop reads CSVGQGRGTDTQYF. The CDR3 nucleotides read TGCAGCGTAGGACAGGGAAGAGGTACAGATACGCAGTATTTT.

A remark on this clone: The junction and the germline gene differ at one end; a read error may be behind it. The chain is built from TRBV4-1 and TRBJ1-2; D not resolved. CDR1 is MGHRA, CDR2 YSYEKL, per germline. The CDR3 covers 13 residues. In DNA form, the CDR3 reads TGCGCCAGCAGCCAAGAGGGAGTTGTCGGCTACCCCTTC. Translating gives CASSQEGVVGYPF.

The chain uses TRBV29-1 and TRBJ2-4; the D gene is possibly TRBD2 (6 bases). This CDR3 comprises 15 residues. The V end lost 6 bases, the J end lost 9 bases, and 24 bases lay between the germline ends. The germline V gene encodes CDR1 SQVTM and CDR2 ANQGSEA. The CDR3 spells CSVQAPSGSESIQYF. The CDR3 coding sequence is TGCAGCGTCCAAGCACCTTCCGGGAGTGAGAGCATTCAGTACTTC.